This T cell receptor beta chain was captured in a study of blood T cell repertoires in COVID-19. Sequenced by immunoSEQ multiplex PCR; TCRdb stores in-frame clones only, minus some. The sample lists approximately 97,000 clones; roughly 81% were seen once. Germline V gene lookup returns CDR1 MNHEY and CDR2 SVGAGI. Trimming stripped 6 bases from V and 4 bases from J, with 12 bases between. The CDR3 length is 13 residues. This clone was recorded only once. This rearrangement joins TRBV6-5 to TRBJ1-1; tentative D call: TRBD1 (6 bases). The material sequenced was peripheral blood. This receptor was obtained from a man aged 40-55 years with active or convalescent COVID-19. The CDR3 nucleotides read TGTGCCAGCAGGGCAGGGGCCCGCACTGAAGCTTTCTTT. Its protein is CASRAGARTEAFF.